The 21 T cell receptor beta chains below come from one sample, sequenced in a study of cytotoxic CD8 clonotypes in ibrutinib-treated CLL. The repertoire was sequenced with immunoSEQ multiplex PCR; TCRdb's copy has only in-frame clones and lacks some. The table records tens of thousands of clones, roughly three fifths of them present only once. This sample comprised PBMCs, obtained after 24 months of ibrutinib treatment. Every receptor here comes from a human donor with chronic lymphocytic leukemia.

V gene TRBV28 combines with J gene TRBJ2-3; the D gene could be TRBD1 or TRBD2 (5 bases each). The germline V gene has CDR1 MDHEN and CDR2 SYDVKM. The CDR3 extends over 15 amino acids. Trimming shortened V by 6 bases and J by 4 bases, and 17 bases separated the two germline ends. The CDR3 DNA follows: TGTGCCAGCAGCGTTAGAGGGGCGCAGGCAGATACGCAGTATTTT. As protein: CASSVRGAQADTQYF.

The gene calls are TRBV7-7 and TRBJ2-5; possibly TRBD2 for D (6 bases). Looked up from germline, CDR1 is SSHAT and CDR2 is FNYEAQ (reference sequence). Trimming removed 4 bases at V and 2 bases at J, with 11 bases between. The length of the CDR3 is 14 residues. The CDR3 nucleotides read TGTGCCAGCAGCTCGACGGGGGAACAAGAGACCCAGTACTTC. Translation gives CASSSTGEQETQYF.

The chain is built from TRBV7-9 and TRBJ2-1, with a tentative D call TRBD2 (5 bases). With 4 bases removed from V and 0 bases from J, the gap between germline ends came to 13 bases. Germline lookup yields CDR1 SEHNR and CDR2 FQNEAQ (reference sequence). There are 16 residues in the CDR3. The CDR3 here is CASSSRVHLSYNEQFF. The CDR3 bases are TGTGCCAGCAGCTCGCGGGTCCACCTCTCCTACAATGAGCAGTTCTTC.

This clone was picked up a small number of times. This rearrangement joins TRBV19 to TRBJ2-2, with TRBD1 as a possible D gene (5 bases). The germline V gene has CDR1 LNHDA and CDR2 SQIVND (reference sequence). The V and J ends lost 8 bases and 5 bases respectively, with 9 bases between them. CDR3 size: 12 residues. CDR3 DNA sequence: TGTGCCAGTGGACATCTAACCGGGGAGCTGTTTTTT. Translating it yields CASGHLTGELFF.

This clone came up a few times. V usage is TRBV7-9 and J usage is TRBJ2-1, with D perhaps TRBD1 or TRBD2 (7 bases each). Germline CDR1 reads SEHNR; CDR2 reads FQNEAQ (reference sequence). This CDR3 is built from 16 residues. Between the trimmed V and J ends, which lost 8 bases and 10 bases, there was a span of 27 bases. In DNA, the CDR3 is TGTGCCAGCGAGGGGGTCTTGCGACAGGGAGGGGTCGAGCAGTTCTTC. Its translation is CASEGVLRQGGVEQFF.

The V call is TRBV2, the J call TRBJ2-7; D possibly corresponds to TRBD2 (5 bases). CDR3 size: 14 residues. Between the trimmed V and J ends, which lost 5 bases and 0 bases, there was a span of 11 bases. Germline V gene sequence: CDR1 SNHLY, CDR2 FYNNEI. CDR3 in amino acids: CASSKERTSYEQYF. The CDR3 bases are TGTGCCAGCAGTAAAGAGCGGACCTCCTACGAGCAGTACTTC.

This clone was counted only a few times. The chain links TRBV13 to TRBJ2-2, with 12 bases lining up with TRBD2. Germline V gene sequence: CDR1 PRHDT, CDR2 FYEKMQ (reference sequence). CDR3 size: 16 residues. With 5 bases clipped from V and 7 bases from J, the junction kept 8 bases outside the gene matches. The CDR3 reads CASSQDVGLAGGELFF. CDR3 nucleotide sequence: TGTGCCAGCAGCCAAGATGTGGGACTAGCGGGCGGGGAGCTGTTTTTT.

This clone was picked up a small number of times. The chain recombines TRBV10-1 with TRBJ2-3, with 14 bases matching TRBD2. Germline V gene data show CDR1 as WNHNN and CDR2 as SYGVQD (reference sequence). The CDR3 is made up of 18 amino acids. V trimming: 10 bases; J trimming: 2 bases; junction bases outside the gene matches: 14. CDR3 region: CATQPGLAGVGSTDTQYF. CDR3 nucleotides: TGCGCCACACAACCGGGACTAGCGGGAGTTGGGTCCACAGATACGCAGTATTTT.

The CDR3 bases are TGTGCCAGCACCACGAGCACAGATACGCAGTATTTT. This encodes CASTTSTDTQYF. V usage is TRBV28 and J usage is TRBJ2-3; D gene unclear. Between the trimmed V and J ends, which lost 7 bases and 0 bases, there was a span of 5 bases. CDR3 size: 12 residues. The V gene's germline CDR1 is MDHEN and CDR2 SYDVKM.

This rearrangement joins TRBV5-1 to TRBJ2-7, with a weak D call TRBD1 (6 bases). The V gene's germline CDR1 is SGHRS and CDR2 YFSETQ. V was cut by 4 bases and J by 2 bases, with 13 bases left in between. The CDR3 contains 14 residues. CDR3 in amino acids: CASSLTGQPYEQYF. For the CDR3, the DNA is TGCGCCAGCAGCCTCACAGGACAGCCCTACGAGCAGTACTTC. Full variable domain (missing parts from reference TRBV5-1 and TRBJ2-7): KAGVTQTPRYLIKTRGQQVTLSCSPISGHRSVSWYQQTPGQGLQFLFEYFSETQRNKGNFPGRFSGRQFSNSRSEMNVSTLELGDSALYLCASSLTGQPYEQYFGPGTRLTVT.

The V and J genes are TRBV6-1 and TRBJ2-5; D is ambiguous. The CDR3 consists of 12 residues. V lost 3 bases to trimming and J lost 7 bases, with 9 bases between them. In germline, CDR1 is MNHNS, CDR2 SASEGT. CDR3 sequence: CASSDSLGTQYF. The CDR3 DNA is TGTGCCAGCAGTGACTCCTTAGGGACCCAGTACTTC.

This clone was counted a few times. J is TRBJ2-1 and V is TRBV6-1; D is perhaps TRBD2 (6 bases). Between the trimmed V and J ends, which lost 4 bases and 6 bases, there was a span of 16 bases. The CDR3 covers 15 residues. The germline CDR1 and CDR2 sequences are MNHNS and SASEGT. CDR3 in amino acids: CASSGVGGIRNEQFF. The CDR3 DNA sequence: TGTGCCAGCAGTGGGGTGGGCGGGATCCGCAATGAGCAGTTCTTC.

The chain is built from TRBV15 and TRBJ1-6, with D unresolved. CDR1 is LNHNV, CDR2 YYDKDF, per germline (reference sequence). The germline V and J ends were trimmed by 3 bases and 7 bases, with 10 bases remaining between them. This CDR3 is 14 amino acids long. For the CDR3, the DNA is TGTGCCACCAGCAGTGCTCGCGGGAATTCACCCCTCCACTTT. Protein product: CATSSARGNSPLHF.

This clone was seen only a few times. This sequence joins TRBV6-5 and TRBJ1-2, with 8 bases that match TRBD1. The ends lost 6 bases at V and 8 bases at J; junction bases unmatched: 2. The CDR3 totals 11 residues. The germline gives CDR1 MNHEY, CDR2 SVGAGI. CDR3 sequence (DNA): TGTGCCAGCAGACAGGGGGACGGCTACACCTTC. It yields the protein CASRQGDGYTF.

The V call is TRBV28, the J call TRBJ2-7, with a tentative D call TRBD1 (5 bases). CDR1 is MDHEN, CDR2 SYDVKM, per germline. The CDR3 covers 14 residues. The V end was cut by 1 base, the J end by 5 bases, with 12 bases between. The CDR3 sequence: CASSLFPRVHEQYF. The CDR3 region has the DNA TGTGCCAGCAGTTTATTCCCCAGGGTCCACGAGCAGTACTTC. Drawing the rest from reference TRBV28 and TRBJ2-7, the complete variable domain is DVKVTQSSRYLVKRTGEKVFLECVQDMDHENMFWYRQDPGLGLRLIYFSYDVKMKEKGDIPEGYSVSREKKERFSLILESASTNQTSMYLCASSLFPRVHEQYFGPGTRLTVT.

The rearrangement joins TRBV5-1 to TRBJ2-3; weak D call: TRBD1 (5 bases). The germline V gene has CDR1 SGHRS and CDR2 YFSETQ. V lost 0 bases to trimming and J lost 3 bases, with 8 bases between them. CDR3 size: 14 residues. DNA for the CDR3: TGCGCCAGCAGCTTGGGCAGGGTGACAGATACGCAGTATTTT. As protein: CASSLGRVTDTQYF.

The chain employs TRBV18 and TRBJ2-5; D unclear. Germline V gene data show CDR1 as KGHSH and CDR2 as LQKENI. V was pared by 5 bases and J by 5 bases, with 9 bases between. This CDR3 spans 12 amino acids. Written as DNA, the CDR3 is TGTGCCAGCTCAACTGTGGGCGAGACCCAGTACTTC. Its translation: CASSTVGETQYF. The full variable domain, rest sourced from reference TRBV18 and TRBJ2-5, is NAGVMQNPRHLVRRRGQEARLRCSPMKGHSHVYWYRQLPEEGLKFMVYLQKENIIDESGMPKERFSAEFPKEGPSILRIQQVVRGDSAAYFCASSTVGETQYFGPGTRLLVL.

This chain uses TRBV5-1 with TRBJ2-2, with 16 positions matching TRBD2. Germline V gene lookup returns CDR1 SGHRS and CDR2 YFSETQ. This CDR3 region has 18 residues. The trim removed 4 bases at V and 4 bases at J, leaving 7 bases unmatched. CDR3 coding DNA: TGCGCCAGCAGCCTGGGACTAGCGGGAGGGCCGGTCACCGGGGAGCTGTTTTTT. Translated: CASSLGLAGGPVTGELFF.

This sequence joins TRBV29-1 and TRBJ2-4; D ambiguous. Germline CDR1 and CDR2: SQVTM and ANQGSEA. The V and J ends lost 1 base and 2 bases respectively, with 9 bases between them. The CDR3 sequence is 14 residues long. CDR3 residues: CSVEGLDSKNIQYF. The CDR3 nucleotides read TGCAGCGTTGAAGGCCTGGATTCCAAAAACATTCAGTACTTC.

V usage is TRBV7-9 and J usage is TRBJ2-6; 7 nucleotides agree with TRBD1. CDR1 is SEHNR, CDR2 FQNEAQ, per germline (reference sequence). CDR3 length: 17 amino acids. The V and J ends lost 5 bases and 2 bases, in that order; junction bases with no gene match: 9. CDR3 region: CASSQRQGRAGANVLTF. The CDR3 bases are TGTGCCAGCAGCCAACGACAGGGACGGGCTGGGGCCAACGTCCTGACTTTC.

This clone was counted a few times. Other nucleotide sequences in the sample specify the same CDR3. CDR3 sequence (DNA): TGTGCCAGCTCCGCAGGGGGAAACACTGAAGCTTTCTTT. Its translation: CASSAGGNTEAFF. The chain uses TRBV18 and TRBJ1-1; TRBD1 matches at 7 bases. The CDR3 runs to 13 residues. Unmatched junction bases numbered 3, after V lost 6 bases and J lost 2 bases. CDR1 is KGHSH, CDR2 LQKENI, per germline. Variable domain in full (rest from reference TRBV18 and TRBJ1-1): NAGVMQNPRHLVRRRGQEARLRCSPMKGHSHVYWYRQLPEEGLKFMVYLQKENIIDESGMPKERFSAEFPKEGPSILRIQQVVRGDSAAYFCASSAGGNTEAFFGQGTRLTVV.